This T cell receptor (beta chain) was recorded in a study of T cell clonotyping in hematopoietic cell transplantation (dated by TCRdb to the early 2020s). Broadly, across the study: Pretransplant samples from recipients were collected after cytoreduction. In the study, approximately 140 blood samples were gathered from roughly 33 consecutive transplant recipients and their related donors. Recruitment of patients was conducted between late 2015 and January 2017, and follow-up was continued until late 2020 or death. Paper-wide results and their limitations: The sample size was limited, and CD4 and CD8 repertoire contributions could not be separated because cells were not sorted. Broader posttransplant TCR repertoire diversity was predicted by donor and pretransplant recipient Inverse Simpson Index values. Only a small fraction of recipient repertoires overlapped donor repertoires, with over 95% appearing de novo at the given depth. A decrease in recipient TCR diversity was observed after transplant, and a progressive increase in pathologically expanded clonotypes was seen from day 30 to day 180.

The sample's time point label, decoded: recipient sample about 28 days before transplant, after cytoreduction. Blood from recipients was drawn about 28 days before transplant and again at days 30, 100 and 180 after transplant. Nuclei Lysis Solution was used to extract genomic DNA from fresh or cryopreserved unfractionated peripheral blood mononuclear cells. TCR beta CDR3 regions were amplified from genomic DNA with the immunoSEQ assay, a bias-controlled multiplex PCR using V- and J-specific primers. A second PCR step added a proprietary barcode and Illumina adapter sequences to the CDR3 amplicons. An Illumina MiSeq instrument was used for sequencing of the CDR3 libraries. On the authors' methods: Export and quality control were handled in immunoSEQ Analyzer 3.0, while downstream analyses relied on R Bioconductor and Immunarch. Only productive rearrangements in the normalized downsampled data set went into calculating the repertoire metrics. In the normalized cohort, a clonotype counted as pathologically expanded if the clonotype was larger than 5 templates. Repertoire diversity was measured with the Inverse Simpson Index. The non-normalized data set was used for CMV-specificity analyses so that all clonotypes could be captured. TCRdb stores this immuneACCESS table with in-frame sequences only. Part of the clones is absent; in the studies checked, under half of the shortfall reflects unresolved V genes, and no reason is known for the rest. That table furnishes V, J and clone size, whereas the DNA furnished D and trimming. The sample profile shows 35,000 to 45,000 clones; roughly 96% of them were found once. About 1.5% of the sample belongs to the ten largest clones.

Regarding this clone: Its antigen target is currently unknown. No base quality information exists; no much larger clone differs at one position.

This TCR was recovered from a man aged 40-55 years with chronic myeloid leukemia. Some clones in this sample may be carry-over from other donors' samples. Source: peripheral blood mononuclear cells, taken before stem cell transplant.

The nucleotides are TGTGCCTGGAGTTCCGGACTTCTCTCACCCCTCCACTTT. Its coded protein is CAWSSGLLSPLHF. Rearrangement joined TRBV30 to TRBJ1-6; no confident D gene assignment can be made. The CDR3 contains 13 residues, cysteine and phenylalanine counted. Only CDR3 DNA remains: 39 bases, in frame from the first base. Trimming removed 2 bases from V and 10 bases from J, leaving 12 bases between the germline ends. CDR1 GTSNPN and CDR2 SVGIG are derived from the germline V gene (reference sequence).